The next 25 T cell receptor beta chains were all read from a single sample in a study of T cell responses to AZD1222 COVID-19 vaccine. Some clones are missing from TCRdb's copy, which holds only in-frame ones; the method was immunoSEQ multiplex PCR. Of around 160,000 clones listed, roughly 92% are singletons. This specimen was peripheral blood, taken on day 0 of AZD1222 vaccination. The receptors were gathered from an adult in good health.

The genes are TRBV11-2 and TRBJ1-6; D is perhaps TRBD1 (6 bases). CDR1 is SGHAT, CDR2 FQNNGV, per germline. With 5 bases removed from V and 7 bases from J, the gap between germline ends came to 18 bases. The CDR3 is 16 amino acids. The CDR3 reads CASSNSGTLGNSPLHF. CDR3 nucleotides: TGTGCCAGCAGCAACTCCGGGACACTGGGGAATTCACCCCTCCACTTT.

V is TRBV29-1 and J is TRBJ1-1; D is unresolved. V lost 0 bases to trimming and J lost 1 base, with 6 bases between them. Germline V gives CDR1 SQVTM, CDR2 ANQGSEA. The CDR3 runs to 13 residues. This CDR3 reads CSVEEGTNTEAFF. In DNA form, the CDR3 reads TGCAGCGTTGAAGAGGGTACGAACACTGAAGCTTTCTTT.

J is TRBJ2-7 and V is TRBV14, with D perhaps matching TRBD2 (6 bases). Germline V CDR1 and CDR2: SGHDN, FVKESK. The germline V and J ends were trimmed by 6 bases and 3 bases, with 9 bases remaining between them. The CDR3 runs 12 residues. The CDR3: CASSGGIYEQYF. In DNA form, the CDR3 reads TGTGCCAGCAGTGGGGGGATCTACGAGCAGTACTTC.

The chain combines TRBV5-1 with TRBJ2-1; D is unclear. Germline CDR1 SGHRS, CDR2 YFSETQ. Trimming left V 2 bases short and J 0 bases short, with 6 bases between. The CDR3 extends over 14 amino acids. CDR3 in amino acids: CASSFRVSYNEQFF. CDR3 DNA: TGCGCCAGCAGCTTTAGGGTCTCCTACAATGAGCAGTTCTTC.

This clone was seen once. This sequence joins TRBV5-1 and TRBJ1-1; D might be TRBD1 (5 bases). Trimming cost V 0 bases and J 0 bases, with 21 bases left between them. From germline, CDR1 is SGHRS and CDR2 YFSETQ. The CDR3 loop spans 19 amino acids. CDR3 residues: CASSLVYVPGRGMNTEAFF. CDR3 nucleotides: TGCGCCAGCAGCTTGGTTTACGTCCCGGGACGCGGCATGAACACTGAAGCTTTCTTT. The variable domain in full, with the rest retrieved from reference TRBV5-1 and TRBJ1-1, is KAGVTQTPRYLIKTRGQQVTLSCSPISGHRSVSWYQQTPGQGLQFLFEYFSETQRNKGNFPGRFSGRQFSNSRSEMNVSTLELGDSALYLCASSLVYVPGRGMNTEAFFGQGTRLTVV.

The rearrangement links TRBV11-2 to TRBJ2-1; 7 bases line up with TRBD2. Germline values: CDR1 SGHAT, CDR2 FQNNGV. V was pared by 8 bases and J by 7 bases, with 8 bases of the junction left unmatched. The CDR3 runs to 13 residues. The CDR3 DNA sequence: TGTGCCAGCTCACCGGGAGCGGGGAATGAGCAGTTCTTC. Translation: CASSPGAGNEQFF.

J is TRBJ1-2 and V is TRBV5-1; TRBD1 agrees at 7 bases. This CDR3 comprises 14 residues. Per the germline V gene, CDR1 is SGHRS and CDR2 is YFSETQ. V shed 4 bases, J shed 7 bases, and the junction held 10 bases outside the gene matches. CDR3 sequence reads: CASSMWGTEVGYTF. As DNA, the CDR3 is TGCGCCAGCAGCATGTGGGGGACAGAGGTTGGCTACACCTTC.

This chain links TRBV6-4 with TRBJ2-3, with 7 bases identical to TRBD2. V was pared by 3 bases and J by 2 bases, with 5 bases of the junction left unmatched. Germline CDR1 MRHNA, CDR2 SNTAGT. There are 15 residues in the CDR3. The CDR3 bases are TGTGCCAGCAGTGAAACTAGCGCAGTCACAGATACGCAGTATTTT. It is translated as CASSETSAVTDTQYF.

The rearrangement joins TRBV5-1 to TRBJ2-5; D uncertain. Looked up from germline, CDR1 is SGHRS and CDR2 is YFSETQ. The CDR3 consists of 14 residues. V shed 7 bases and J shed 1 base, with 14 bases lying between them. The CDR3 sequence is CASQRLWAQETQYF. The CDR3 nucleotides are TGCGCCAGCCAAAGGTTGTGGGCCCAAGAGACCCAGTACTTC.

The chain joins TRBV6-1 to TRBJ2-1; 12 bases are a match to TRBD2. CDR3 length: 16 amino acids. The germline gives CDR1 MNHNS, CDR2 SASEGT. V was pared by 4 bases and J by 4 bases, with 5 bases of the junction left unmatched. The CDR3 sequence is CASSVGTSGRYNEQFF. CDR3 coding DNA: TGTGCCAGCAGTGTAGGAACTAGCGGGAGGTACAATGAGCAGTTCTTC.

This chain uses TRBV2 with TRBJ2-1; D is tentatively TRBD1 or TRBD2 (6 bases each). The ends were cut back, 1 base at V and 7 bases at J, with 8 bases in the middle. The length of the CDR3 is 13 residues. Germline CDR1 and CDR2: SNHLY and FYNNEI. The CDR3 nucleotides read TGTGCCAGCAGTGAAGGAGGGGGGAATGAGCAGTTCTTC. Translation gives CASSEGGGNEQFF.

The chain uses TRBV12-3 or TRBV12-4 and TRBJ1-5; D call uncertain. Trimming pared 4 bases from V and 3 bases from J, leaving 7 bases between. CDR3 size: 13 residues. The CDR3 reads CASSSRLNQPQHF. In DNA form, the CDR3 reads TGTGCCAGCAGTTCAAGACTCAATCAGCCCCAGCATTTT.

The DNA of the CDR3 is TGTGCCACCGTAGGGGAGAGCTACGAGCAGTACTTC. Protein sequence: CATVGESYEQYF. The chain joins TRBV6-6 to TRBJ2-7; D might be TRBD1 or TRBD2, each matching 5 bases. CDR1 and CDR2 (germline): MNHNY, SVGAGI (reference sequence). V lost 10 bases, J lost 3 bases, and 13 bases lay in between. The CDR3 consists of 12 residues.

The CDR3 DNA sequence: TGTGCCAGTAGTATGGGGGACAGGGATCCCCCGCCCCAGCATTTT. Its translation: CASSMGDRDPPPQHF. The chain uses TRBV19 and TRBJ1-5, with 9 bases identical to TRBD1. V shed 3 bases and J 9 bases; nucleotides not matched to a gene: 9. Germline V gene lookup returns CDR1 LNHDA and CDR2 SQIVND (reference sequence). The CDR3 runs to 15 residues.

The genes are TRBV5-5 and TRBJ2-5; 7 bases agree with TRBD2. Germline V gives CDR1 SGHKS, CDR2 YYEKEE (reference sequence). The CDR3 runs 14 residues. J gave up 7 bases and V 3 bases, and 9 bases lay outside the gene matches. CDR3 amino acids: CASSSGTTHGTQYF. The CDR3 DNA reads TGTGCCAGCAGCTCCGGGACTACGCACGGGACCCAGTACTTC.

The chain is built from TRBV18 and TRBJ1-2; a weak D match, TRBD1 (6 bases). The CDR3 consists of 13 residues. Trimming pared 4 bases from V and 8 bases from J, leaving 14 bases between. Germline values: CDR1 KGHSH, CDR2 LQKENI. The CDR3 region is CASSLSGADGYTF. The CDR3 DNA is TGTGCCAGCTCACTTTCAGGGGCGGACGGCTACACCTTC.

This chain links TRBV27 with TRBJ1-1, with a possible D match to TRBD1 (6 bases). Between the trimmed V and J ends, which lost 6 bases and 1 base, there was a span of 9 bases. Germline lookup yields CDR1 MNHEY and CDR2 SMNVEV (reference sequence). CDR3 size: 13 residues. This chain's CDR3 is CASRGARNTEAFF. The CDR3 nucleotides read TGTGCCAGCAGGGGGGCACGGAACACTGAAGCTTTCTTT.

The genes are TRBV4-1 and TRBJ1-2; D ambiguous. The CDR3 contains 13 residues. CDR1 and CDR2 (germline): MGHRA, YSYEKL. Deletions cut 0 bases from V and 5 bases from J, with 7 bases between. CDR3: CASSQEAGYGYTF. CDR3 in DNA: TGCGCCAGCAGCCAAGAAGCGGGGTATGGCTACACCTTC.

The rearrangement links TRBV2 to TRBJ1-1; 8 nucleotides line up with TRBD1. Trimming removed 6 bases from V and 8 bases from J; junction bases left unmatched: 5. The CDR3 has 12 residues. Germline V gives CDR1 SNHLY, CDR2 FYNNEI. This CDR3 is CASRPDRGEAFF. As DNA, the CDR3 is TGTGCCAGCAGACCCGACAGGGGAGAAGCTTTCTTT.

This clone has just a few counts. The chain recombines TRBV12-3 or TRBV12-4 with TRBJ1-1, with a weak D call TRBD1 (6 bases). V dropped 5 bases and J dropped 5 bases, with 12 bases sitting between them. The CDR3 is 13 amino acids. The CDR3 DNA reads as TGTGCCAGCAGTCAAACAGGGAAGACTGAAGCTTTCTTT. The encoded protein is CASSQTGKTEAFF.

J is TRBJ2-2 and V is TRBV4-2, with 14 bases identical to TRBD2. The CDR3 extends over 19 amino acids. J was trimmed by 6 bases and V by 3 bases; bases with no gene match: 12. CDR1 is LGHNA, CDR2 YNFKEQ, per germline. CDR3 sequence: CASSHEGTSGRGGAGELFF. The CDR3 region has the DNA TGTGCCAGCAGCCACGAGGGGACTAGCGGGAGAGGGGGAGCCGGGGAGCTGTTTTTT.

The genes are TRBV29-1 and TRBJ2-7; D gene unclear. Trimming removed 4 bases from V and 3 bases from J, with 19 bases in between. This CDR3 contains 15 residues. Germline V CDR1 and CDR2: SQVTM, ANQGSEA. This CDR3 is CSVVKVAAESYEQYF. The CDR3 nucleotides are TGCAGCGTTGTGAAGGTGGCGGCAGAGAGCTACGAGCAGTACTTC.

The chain carries TRBV4-1 and TRBJ1-2; possible D gene TRBD1, 6 bases. The V gene lost 0 bases and the J gene lost 0 bases, with 11 bases spanning the gap. Germline assignment: CDR1 MGHRA and CDR2 YSYEKL. The CDR3 is 16 residues long. The DNA of the CDR3 is TGCGCCAGCAGCCAAGATCGGGACACCTCTAACTATGGCTACACCTTC. It codes for CASSQDRDTSNYGYTF.

This clone was detected once. The V gene is TRBV4-1, the J gene TRBJ1-1; TRBD1 might be the D (5 bases). The CDR3 sequence is 14 residues long. Trimming removed 2 bases from V and 5 bases from J, with 12 bases in between. Per germline, CDR1 MGHRA and CDR2 YSYEKL. The CDR3 protein is CASSQMNGGTEAFF. Written as DNA, the CDR3 is TGCGCCAGCAGCCAAATGAACGGGGGAACTGAAGCTTTCTTT.

DNA of the CDR3: TGTGCCAGCAGTTTTACACCCCAGGGGTACAATGAGCAGTTCTTC. Its translation: CASSFTPQGYNEQFF. The chain joins TRBV27 to TRBJ2-1; D is perhaps TRBD1 (6 bases). The CDR3 runs 15 residues. The V end lost 3 bases, the J end lost 4 bases, and 13 bases lay between the germline ends. Germline V gene data show CDR1 as MNHEY and CDR2 as SMNVEV (reference sequence).